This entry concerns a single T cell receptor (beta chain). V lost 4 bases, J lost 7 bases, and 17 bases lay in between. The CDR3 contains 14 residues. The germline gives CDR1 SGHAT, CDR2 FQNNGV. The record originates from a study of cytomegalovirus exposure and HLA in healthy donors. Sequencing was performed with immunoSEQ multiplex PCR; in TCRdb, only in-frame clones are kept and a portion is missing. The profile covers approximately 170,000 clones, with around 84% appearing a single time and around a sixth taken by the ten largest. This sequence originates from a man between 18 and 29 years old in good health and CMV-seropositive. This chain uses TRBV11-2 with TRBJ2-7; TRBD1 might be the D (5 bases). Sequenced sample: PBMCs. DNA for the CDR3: TGTGCCAGCAGCTACCCCGCCAGGGTGGGGGAGCAGTACTTC. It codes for CASSYPARVGEQYF.